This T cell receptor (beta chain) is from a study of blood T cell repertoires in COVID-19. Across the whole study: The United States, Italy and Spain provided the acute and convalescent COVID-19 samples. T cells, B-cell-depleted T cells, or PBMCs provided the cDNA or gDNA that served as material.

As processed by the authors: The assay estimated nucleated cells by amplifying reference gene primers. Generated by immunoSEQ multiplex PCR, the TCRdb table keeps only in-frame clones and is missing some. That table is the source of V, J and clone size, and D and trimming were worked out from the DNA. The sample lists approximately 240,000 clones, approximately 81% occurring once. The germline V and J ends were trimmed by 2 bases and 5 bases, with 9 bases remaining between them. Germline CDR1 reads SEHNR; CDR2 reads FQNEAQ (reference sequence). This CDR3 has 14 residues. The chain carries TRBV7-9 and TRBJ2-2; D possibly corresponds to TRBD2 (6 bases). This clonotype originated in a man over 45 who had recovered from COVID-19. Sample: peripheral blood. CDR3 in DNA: TGTGCCAGCAGCTTAATTGGGGGGACCGGGGAGCTGTTTTTT. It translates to CASSLIGGTGELFF.